This T cell receptor (beta chain) was documented in a study of blood T cell repertoires in COVID-19. Original handling: Reference gene primer amplification in the assay estimated nucleated cell counts. Data came from immunoSEQ multiplex PCR; TCRdb stores just in-frame clones and leaves some out. V and J calls and clone size are given by that table; D and trimming were obtained from the DNA. The repertoire holds just over 300,000 clones, with 85% to 90% as singletons. What was sequenced was PBMCs or T cells enriched from blood (not recorded which). This clonotype was obtained from a man aged 25-40 years who had recovered from COVID-19.

The CDR3 region has the DNA TGTGCCAGCTCACCACAGCGAGGGGGCGCCGAAAAACTGTTTTTT. Translating it yields CASSPQRGGAEKLFF. V is TRBV18 and J is TRBJ1-4; 7 positions agree with TRBD1. The CDR3 totals 15 residues. The germline gives CDR1 KGHSH, CDR2 LQKENI. J lost 8 bases, V lost 1 base, and 7 bases had no gene match.